Below, 8 T cell receptor beta chains from the same sample are listed, as sequenced in a study of blood T cell repertoires in COVID-19. Sequencing used immunoSEQ multiplex PCR; TCRdb keeps in-frame clones, though not all of them. This sample has 200,000 to 250,000 clones; 85% to 90% occur once, and the top ten carry 2.7%. The sequenced sample was peripheral blood. All receptors derive from a woman aged 55 to 70 with acute or convalescent COVID-19.

The V and J genes are TRBV28 and TRBJ2-7; TRBD1 agrees at 7 bases. V was clipped by 5 bases and J by 2 bases; unmatched bases: 6. Germline V gene lookup returns CDR1 MDHEN and CDR2 SYDVKM. The CDR3 covers 14 residues. The CDR3 spells CASSAPDRAYEQYF. The CDR3 nucleotides are TGTGCCAGCAGTGCTCCCGACAGGGCCTACGAGCAGTACTTC.

The chain couples TRBV7-9 to TRBJ2-1, with 7 bases identical to TRBD1. V trimming: 5 bases; J trimming: 2 bases; junction bases outside the gene matches: 6. CDR1 SEHNR and CDR2 FQNEAQ come from the germline V gene (reference sequence). This CDR3 has 15 amino acids. The CDR3 protein is CASSALQGTYNEQFF. The CDR3 DNA is TGTGCCAGCAGCGCGCTACAGGGGACCTACAATGAGCAGTTCTTC.

The rearrangement joins TRBV18 to TRBJ1-3; TRBD1 aligns across 8 bases. J was trimmed by 0 bases and V by 1 base; bases with no gene match: 5. The CDR3 spans 17 residues. Looked up from germline, CDR1 is KGHSH and CDR2 is LQKENI. As DNA, the CDR3 is TGTGCCAGCTCACCACAGGCTACAGGGGGCTCTGGAAACACCATATATTTT. Amino acid sequence: CASSPQATGGSGNTIYF.

The chain joins TRBV19 to TRBJ1-4; 7 bases fit TRBD1. This CDR3 is 14 amino acids long. The germline V gene encodes CDR1 LNHDA and CDR2 SQIVND (reference sequence). V lost 7 bases to trimming and J lost 3 bases; unmatched junction nucleotides: 5. CDR3: CASTIQGANEKLFF. The CDR3 nucleotides read TGTGCCAGTACCATCCAGGGGGCTAATGAAAAACTGTTTTTT.

This chain joins TRBV6-1 and TRBJ1-2; 10 bases are shared with TRBD1. J lost 7 bases, V lost 0 bases, and 8 bases had no gene match. In germline, CDR1 is MNHNS, CDR2 SASEGT. The length of the CDR3 is 16 residues. CDR3 bases: TGTGCCAGCAGTGAAGCTTTTAGGGACAGGGGTTCTGGCTACACCTTC. Translated: CASSEAFRDRGSGYTF.

Of note for this clone: Germline is not matched at one junction end, which may reflect a read error. The chain links TRBV15 to TRBJ1-1, with no clear D. This CDR3 comprises 12 residues. CDR1 and CDR2 from the germline V gene are LNHNV and YYDKDF (reference sequence). The CDR3 is CATGRRAPEAFF. Here the CDR3 DNA reads TGTGCCACCGGCAGGAGGGCCCCCGAAGCTTTCTTT.

J is TRBJ1-5 and V is TRBV6-5; possible D gene TRBD1, 5 bases. Per the germline V gene, CDR1 is MNHEY and CDR2 is SVGAGI. With 7 bases removed from V and 4 bases from J, the gap between germline ends came to 14 bases. This CDR3 contains 14 residues. The chain's CDR3 is CASTGTGENQPQHF. CDR3 sequence (DNA): TGTGCCAGCACTGGGACGGGGGAGAATCAGCCCCAGCATTTT.

The CDR3 region is CASSLPSLGGRNTIYF. The CDR3 region has the DNA TGTGCCAGCAGCTTACCATCCCTTGGAGGGAGGAACACCATATATTTT. The J gene is TRBJ1-3, the V gene TRBV9, with D unclear. Trimming shortened V by 4 bases and J by 7 bases, and 21 bases separated the two germline ends. The V gene's germline CDR1 is SGDLS and CDR2 YYNGEE. The CDR3 consists of 16 residues. The full variable domain, in which reference TRBV9 and TRBJ1-3 provide the parts outside the CDR3, is DSGVTQTPKHLITATGQRVTLRCSPRSGDLSVYWYQQSLDQGLQFLIQYYNGEERAKGNILERFSAQQFPDLHSELNLSSLELGDSALYFCASSLPSLGGRNTIYFGEGSWLTVV.